The following is a TCR beta chain sequence with its context. This clonotype has at least ten counts. What antigen it recognizes has not been identified. The input lacks base qualities; no much larger clone sits a single base away. The data originate from a study of patients with pleural tuberculosis (dated by TCRdb to 2014 to 2015). The CDR3 starts with the cysteine, ends with the phenylalanine, and has 12 residues. The retained sequence is limited to the CDR3, 36 bases, with the frame set at the first base. Between the V and J ends, shortened by 2 bases and 5 bases respectively, the junction contains 5 bases. Instrument used: Illumina Genome Analyzer IIx. In TCRdb, the public reads were trimmed at Q25 with fastp and aligned with MiXCR, with productive beta chains retained. Each CDR3 protein appears once, grouped with its most common genes and DNA. The sample table contains around 50,000 distinct CDR3 sequences; only one count was recorded for 7.3% of them. Of the sample, roughly 16% falls within the top ten clones.

The chain is assembled from TRBV12-3 or TRBV12-4 and TRBJ2-3; too little of a D gene remains to name it. The TCR was taken from a human donor with pleural tuberculosis. The nucleotides are TGTGCCAGCAGTTTACTGGGAGATACGCAGTATTTT. The translation is CASSLLGDTQYF.